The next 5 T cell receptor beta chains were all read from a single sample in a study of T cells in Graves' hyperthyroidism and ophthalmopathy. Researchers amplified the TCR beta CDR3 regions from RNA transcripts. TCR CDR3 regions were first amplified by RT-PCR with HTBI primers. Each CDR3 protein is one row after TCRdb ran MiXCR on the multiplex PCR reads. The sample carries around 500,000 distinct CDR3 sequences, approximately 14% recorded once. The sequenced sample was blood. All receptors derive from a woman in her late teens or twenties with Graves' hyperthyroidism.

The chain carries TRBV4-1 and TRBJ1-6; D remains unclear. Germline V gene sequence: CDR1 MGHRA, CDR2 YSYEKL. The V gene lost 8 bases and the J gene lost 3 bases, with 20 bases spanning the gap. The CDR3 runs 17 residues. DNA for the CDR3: TGCGCCAGCGCGGTCACCCCAGGAGGGATCTATAATTCACCCCTCCACTTT. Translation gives CASAVTPGGIYNSPLHF.

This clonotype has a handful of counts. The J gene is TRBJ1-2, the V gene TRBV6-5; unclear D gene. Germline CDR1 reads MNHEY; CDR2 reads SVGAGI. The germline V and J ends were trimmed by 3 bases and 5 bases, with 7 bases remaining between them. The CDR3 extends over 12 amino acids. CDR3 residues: CASSYGGYGYTF. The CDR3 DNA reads TGTGCCAGCAGTTATGGAGGGTATGGCTACACCTTC.

The CDR3 spells CSARADVSYEQYV. CDR3 coding DNA: TGCAGTGCTAGGGCAGATGTATCCTACGAGCAGTACGTC. The chain joins TRBV20-1 to TRBJ2-7; D is ambiguous. CDR1 is DFQATT and CDR2 is SNEGSKA in the germline V gene (reference sequence). V was shortened by 3 bases and J by 1 base, with 10 bases between the two germline ends. The CDR3 runs 13 residues.

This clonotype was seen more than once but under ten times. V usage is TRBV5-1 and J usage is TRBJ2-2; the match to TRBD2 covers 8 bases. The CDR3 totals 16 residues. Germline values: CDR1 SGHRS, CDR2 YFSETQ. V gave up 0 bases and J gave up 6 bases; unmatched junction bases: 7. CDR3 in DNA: TGCGCCAGCAGCTTGGACGGGAGGGCCCACGCCGGGGAGCTGTTTTTT. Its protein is CASSLDGRAHAGELFF.

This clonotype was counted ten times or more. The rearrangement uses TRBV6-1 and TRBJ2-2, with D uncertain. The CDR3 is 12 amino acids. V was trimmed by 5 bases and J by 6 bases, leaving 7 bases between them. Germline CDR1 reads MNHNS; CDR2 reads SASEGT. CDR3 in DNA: TGTGCCAGCAGTCAATCGGCCGGGGAGCTGTTTTTT. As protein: CASSQSAGELFF.